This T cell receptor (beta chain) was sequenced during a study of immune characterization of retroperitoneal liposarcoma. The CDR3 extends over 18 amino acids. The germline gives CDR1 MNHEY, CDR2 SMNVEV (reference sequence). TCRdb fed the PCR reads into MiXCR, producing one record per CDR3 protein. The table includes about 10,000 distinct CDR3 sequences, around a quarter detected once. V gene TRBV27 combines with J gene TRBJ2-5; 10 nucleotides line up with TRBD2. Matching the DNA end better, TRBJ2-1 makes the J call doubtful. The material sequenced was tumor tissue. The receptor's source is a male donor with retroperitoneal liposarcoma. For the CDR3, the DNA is TGTGCCAGCACCTGGTGGGGGGCGGGTGGGACTAGCGTGGGTGAGCAGTTCTTC. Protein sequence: CASTWWGAGGTSVGEQFF.